What follows is one TCR beta chain and its context. Its antigen is undetermined. The sample is drawn from a study of long-term antiretroviral therapy in people with HIV. Whole-study context: The oldest samples precede the 2015 immediate-ART recommendation by about a decade.

General study findings and limits: The study found narrower CDR3 length ranges in HIV repertoires than in controls. ART-treated samples gained diversity yet remained below transplant donor controls.

This was the immunoSEQ v3.0 assay at survey level. Generated by immunoSEQ multiplex PCR, the TCRdb table keeps only in-frame clones and is missing some. The table has about 25,000 clones, 70% to 90% seen once. DNA was extracted from about 1-10 million thawed cryopreserved PBMC. In germline, CDR1 is SGDLS, CDR2 YYNGEE. This CDR3 comprises 13 residues. Trimming removed 2 bases at V and 4 bases at J, with 6 bases between. Sequences were derived from unsorted PBMCs, sampled 1.2 years after starting antiretroviral therapy. The receptor comes from a man between 45 and 60 years old with HIV. The chain is built from TRBV9 and TRBJ2-2; D not resolved. CDR3 coding DNA: TGTGCCAGCAGCGTGGGCACCACCGGGGAGCTGTTTTTT. Translating gives CASSVGTTGELFF.